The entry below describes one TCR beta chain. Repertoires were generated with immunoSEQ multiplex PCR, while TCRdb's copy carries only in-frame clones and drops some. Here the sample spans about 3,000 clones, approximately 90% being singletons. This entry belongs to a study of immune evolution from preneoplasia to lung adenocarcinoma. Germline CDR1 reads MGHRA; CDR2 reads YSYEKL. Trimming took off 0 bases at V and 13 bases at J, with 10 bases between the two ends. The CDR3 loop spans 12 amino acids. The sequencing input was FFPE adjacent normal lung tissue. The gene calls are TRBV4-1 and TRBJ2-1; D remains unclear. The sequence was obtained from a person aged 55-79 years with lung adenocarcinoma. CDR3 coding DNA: TGCGCCAGCAGCCAAGATTTTCTAGTTCAGTTCTTC. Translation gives CASSQDFLVQFF.